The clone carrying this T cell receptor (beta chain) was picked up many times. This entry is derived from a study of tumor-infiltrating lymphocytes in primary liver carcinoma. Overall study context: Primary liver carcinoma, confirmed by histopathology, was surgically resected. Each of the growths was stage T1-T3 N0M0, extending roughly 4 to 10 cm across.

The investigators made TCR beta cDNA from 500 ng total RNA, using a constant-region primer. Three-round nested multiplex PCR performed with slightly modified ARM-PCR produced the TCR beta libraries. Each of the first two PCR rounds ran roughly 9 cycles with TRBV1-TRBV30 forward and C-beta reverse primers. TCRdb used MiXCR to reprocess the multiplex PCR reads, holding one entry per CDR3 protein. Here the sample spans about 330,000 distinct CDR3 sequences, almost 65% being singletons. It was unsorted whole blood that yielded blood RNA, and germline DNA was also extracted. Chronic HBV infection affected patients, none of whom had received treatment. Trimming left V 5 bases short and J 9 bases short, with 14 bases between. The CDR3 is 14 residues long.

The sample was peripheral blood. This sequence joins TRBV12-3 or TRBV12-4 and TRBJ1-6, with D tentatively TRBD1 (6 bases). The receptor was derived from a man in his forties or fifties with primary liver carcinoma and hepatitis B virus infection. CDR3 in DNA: TGTGCCAGCAGTATCCGGGACAAGACTTCACCCCTCCACTTT. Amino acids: CASSIRDKTSPLHF.